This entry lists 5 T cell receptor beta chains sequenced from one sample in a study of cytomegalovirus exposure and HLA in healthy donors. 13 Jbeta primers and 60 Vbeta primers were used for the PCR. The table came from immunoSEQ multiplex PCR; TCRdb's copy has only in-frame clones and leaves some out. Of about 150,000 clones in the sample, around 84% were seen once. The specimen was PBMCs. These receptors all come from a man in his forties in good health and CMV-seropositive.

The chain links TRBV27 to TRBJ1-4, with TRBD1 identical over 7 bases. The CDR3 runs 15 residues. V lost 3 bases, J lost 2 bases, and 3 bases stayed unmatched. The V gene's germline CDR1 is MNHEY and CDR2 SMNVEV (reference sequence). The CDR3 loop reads CASSFGQETNEKLFF. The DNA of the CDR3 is TGTGCCAGCAGTTTCGGACAGGAGACTAATGAAAAACTGTTTTTT.

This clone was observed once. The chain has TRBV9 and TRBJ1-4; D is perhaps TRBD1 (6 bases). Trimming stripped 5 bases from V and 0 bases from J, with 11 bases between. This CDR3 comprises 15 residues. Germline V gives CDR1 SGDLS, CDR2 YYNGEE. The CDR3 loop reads CASSIAGATNEKLFF. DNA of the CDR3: TGTGCCAGCAGTATCGCAGGGGCAACTAATGAAAAACTGTTTTTT.

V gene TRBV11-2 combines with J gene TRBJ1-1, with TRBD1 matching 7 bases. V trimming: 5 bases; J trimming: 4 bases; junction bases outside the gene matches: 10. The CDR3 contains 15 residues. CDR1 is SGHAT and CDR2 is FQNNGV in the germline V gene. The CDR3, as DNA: TGTGCCAGCAGCCGGGTCCCTCAGGGGGTCACTGAAGCTTTCTTT. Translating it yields CASSRVPQGVTEAFF.

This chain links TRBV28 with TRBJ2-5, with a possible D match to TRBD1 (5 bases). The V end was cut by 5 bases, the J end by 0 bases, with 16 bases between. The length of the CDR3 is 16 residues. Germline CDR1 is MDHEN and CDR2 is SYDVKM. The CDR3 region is CASSRRAGSYQETQYF. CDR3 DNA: TGTGCCAGCAGTCGTCGGGCAGGGTCTTACCAAGAGACCCAGTACTTC.

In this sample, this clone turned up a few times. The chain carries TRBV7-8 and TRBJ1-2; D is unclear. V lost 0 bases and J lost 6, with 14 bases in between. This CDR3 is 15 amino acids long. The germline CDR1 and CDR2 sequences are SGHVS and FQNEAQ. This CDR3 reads CASSLALRGLNGYTF. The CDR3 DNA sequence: TGTGCCAGCAGCTTAGCGTTACGGGGTTTGAATGGCTACACCTTC. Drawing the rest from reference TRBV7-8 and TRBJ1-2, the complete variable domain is GAGVSQSPRYKVAKRGQDVALRCDPISGHVSLFWYQQALGQGPEFLTYFQNEAQLDKSGLPSDRFFAERPEGSVSTLKIQRTQQEDSAVYLCASSLALRGLNGYTFGSGTRLTVV.